The clone carrying this T cell receptor (beta chain) was seen a few times. Per germline, CDR1 SNHLY and CDR2 FYNNEI. V was pared by 8 bases and J by 5 bases, with 19 bases between. This CDR3 contains 15 residues. The entry originates in a study of blood T cell repertoires in COVID-19. Study-level information: Samples of COVID-19 (acute and convalescent) were obtained from the United States, Italy and Spain. T cells, B-cell-depleted T cells, or PBMCs supplied cDNA or gDNA.

This table comes from immunoSEQ multiplex PCR, and its TCRdb copy is limited to in-frame clones, with some not included. The repertoire has 250,000 to 350,000 clones, 85% to 90% of them found once; the top ten carry 6% to 8%. The V gene is TRBV2, the J gene TRBJ2-4; D may be TRBD2 (6 bases). This sequence was found in a woman aged 50 to 65 with COVID-19, enrolled during active disease. The sample taken for sequencing was peripheral blood. CDR3 protein: CASALGGAGQNIQYF. The CDR3 region has the DNA TGTGCCAGCGCCCTGGGGGGAGCCGGACAAAACATTCAGTACTTC. Supplemented by reference TRBV2 and TRBJ2-4, the full variable domain reads EPEVTQTPSHQVTQMGQEVILRCVPISNHLYFYWYRQILGQKVEFLVSFYNNEISEKSEIFDDQFSVERPDGSNFTLKIRSTKLEDSAMYFCASALGGAGQNIQYFGAGTRLSVL.